This T cell receptor (beta chain) appears in the sequencing data of a study of T cells in Graves' hyperthyroidism and ophthalmopathy. A note on this clonotype: Antigen: not known.

Amplification of TCR beta CDR3 regions used RNA as the template. When the TCR CDR3 underwent first-round RT-PCR, the HTBI primer set was used. Each CDR3 protein gets one entry after TCRdb re-called the multiplex PCR reads with MiXCR. The sample consists of some 570,000 distinct CDR3 sequences, over 12% of them appearing once. General observations from the study: A model built on 13 V-J features separated ophthalmopathy from stable hyperthyroidism. Also found in blood were most expanded thyroid clonotypes above 0.001.

Per germline, CDR1 SGHKS and CDR2 YYEKEE (reference sequence). The CDR3 runs to 19 residues. Trimming shortened V by 0 bases and J by 5 bases, and 25 bases separated the two germline ends. Uncontrolled infection, other autoimmune disease, pregnancy and lactation each barred patients from inclusion. PBMCs were obtained from roughly 10 ml fresh peripheral blood. This TCR was recovered from a woman between 18 and 29 years old with Graves' ophthalmopathy. The chain recombines TRBV5-5 with TRBJ2-3; D unclear. Specimen: blood. This CDR3 reads CASSLGPIRIHTQIDTQYF. The CDR3, as DNA: TGTGCCAGCAGCTTGGGCCCTATCCGGATCCACACCCAGATAGATACGCAGTATTTT.